This entry features one T cell receptor (beta chain) sequence. This receptor's antigen is unknown. Base qualities are not at hand, and no much larger clone is one base apart. The receptor library was made with the immunoSEQ multiplex PCR assay. What TCRdb holds here is the immuneACCESS table cut down to in-frame rearrangements. Part of the clones is not present; checked against another copy, under half of the missing clones reflect an unresolved V gene, and the others are unexplained. This sample comprises over 10,000 clones, roughly 94% of them detected only once. The biggest ten clones account for approximately 8% of the sample. The data were taken from a study of technical replicates of blood from several donors (TCRdb year 2017). CDR1 and CDR2 are drawn from the germline V gene: SQVTM, ANQGSEA. The CDR3 spans 14 residues, from the cysteine through the phenylalanine. The kept DNA is CDR3 alone, 42 bases in frame from the first base. The V end loses 4 bases and the J end loses 0 bases, and a stretch of 10 bases separates them.

The chain links TRBV29-1 with TRBJ2-1; tentative D gene TRBD1, with 5 bases matching. The sequencing input was PBMCs. This TCR was recovered from a human donor in good health. DNA sequence: TGCAGCGTTGTTAAGGGGTACTCCTACAATGAGCAGTTCTTC. Its protein product is CSVVKGYSYNEQFF.